This T cell receptor (beta chain) was sequenced for a study of T-cell reconstitution after alpha-beta-depleted transplantation in children. This CDR3 contains 15 residues. V shed 4 bases and J 4 bases; nucleotides not matched to a gene: 7. Germline lookup yields CDR1 SGHRS and CDR2 YFSETQ. Library preparation (for TCRbeta) was performed with unique molecular identifiers. Using its own MiXCR run on the PCR reads, TCRdb lists one record per CDR3 protein. This sample yields 400,000 to 500,000 distinct CDR3 sequences, of which under 13% are seen a single time; about 5% belongs to the top ten. This clonotype was counted only a few times.

Sequencing used PBMCs from the stem cell graft donor, obtained from the stem cell graft. The chain uses TRBV5-1 and TRBJ1-5; 8 bases agree with TRBD1. The TCR comes from a human donor who donated a stem cell graft to a child with acute myeloid leukemia. CDR3 region: CASSAETGANQPQHF. DNA of the CDR3: TGCGCCAGCAGCGCAGAGACAGGGGCAAATCAGCCCCAGCATTTT.